Shown below are 22 T cell receptor beta chains from a single sample sequenced in a study of blood T cells in healthy people across ages. The authors ran a second PCR of 7 to 11 cycles using a sample-barcoded 5' primer and a J-beta primer mix. Each CDR3 protein gets one entry after TCRdb re-called the 5' RACE reads with MiXCR. Of approximately 820,000 distinct CDR3 sequences listed, about 42% are singletons. The sequencing input was blood. The receptors were gathered from a man in his sixties in good health.

The chain uses TRBV12-3 or TRBV12-4 and TRBJ1-5, with TRBD1 identical over 8 bases. The V and J ends lost 6 bases and 11 bases, in that order; junction bases with no gene match: 12. The CDR3 runs to 14 residues. CDR3 sequence (DNA): TGTGCCAGCAGCCACGACAGGGGTAATTCGGCCCAGCATTTT. It codes for CASSHDRGNSAQHF.

The CDR3 DNA is TGTGCCAGCAGACATCCGATTATAGGCACCGGGGAGCTGTTTTTT. It specifies CASRHPIIGTGELFF. The rearrangement joins TRBV12-3 or TRBV12-4 to TRBJ2-2, with D hard to call. Deletions cut 6 bases from V and 4 bases from J, with 15 bases between. There are 15 residues in the CDR3.

The CDR3 reads CASSLVGLSPYEQYF. In DNA form, the CDR3 reads TGTGCCAGCAGCTTGGTAGGCCTGTCCCCCTACGAGCAGTACTTC. The gene calls are TRBV5-5 and TRBJ2-7; no clear D gene. The V end was cut by 0 bases, the J end by 2 bases, with 12 bases between. The CDR3 extends over 15 amino acids. Germline-derived CDR1 and CDR2 are SGHKS and YYEKEE (reference sequence).

The V gene is TRBV27, the J gene TRBJ1-2; D gene ambiguous. The CDR3 is 15 residues long. Germline-derived CDR1 and CDR2 are MNHEY and SMNVEV (reference sequence). Trimming shortened V by 4 bases and J by 3 bases, and 15 bases separated the two germline ends. The CDR3 loop reads CASSSMRDWDYGYTF. The CDR3 coding sequence is TGTGCCAGCAGTTCTATGAGGGATTGGGACTATGGCTACACCTTC.

This clonotype was counted a single time. The gene calls are TRBV20-1 and TRBJ2-3; D not resolved. The CDR3 runs 16 residues. Germline-derived CDR1 and CDR2 are DFQATT and SNEGSKA (reference sequence). Trimming shortened V by 0 bases and J by 2 bases, and 15 bases separated the two germline ends. DNA for the CDR3: TGCAGTGCTAGAGAAGTTGGGTTAGTCTTCACAGATACGCAGTATTTT. This translates into CSAREVGLVFTDTQYF.

This clonotype was recorded only once. J is TRBJ2-2 and V is TRBV6-6, with D uncertain. This CDR3 region has 13 residues. Germline V lookup: CDR1 MNHNY, CDR2 SVGAGI (reference sequence). CDR3 sequence (DNA): TGTGCGTCCACACTCGCGAACACCGGGGAGCTGTTTTTT. This gives the protein CASTLANTGELFF.

This clonotype was counted between two and nine times. The chain recombines TRBV6-5 with TRBJ2-4; no clear D. The J call is doubtful: the DNA matches TRBJ2-7 better. This CDR3 is 11 amino acids long. The germline V gene encodes CDR1 MNHEY and CDR2 SVGAGI. DNA of the CDR3: TGTGCCAGCAGTTACCGTTCCGAGCAGTACTTC. Its protein product is CASSYRSEQYF.

V gene TRBV6-6 combines with J gene TRBJ1-4, with D perhaps TRBD1 (6 bases). Germline CDR1 reads MNHNY; CDR2 reads SVGAGI (reference sequence). Trimming took 5 bases from V and 7 from J, leaving 14 bases between them. The CDR3 covers 14 residues. CDR3 sequence: CASSPQGEGEKLFF. The CDR3 coding sequence is TGTGCCAGCAGTCCACAGGGTGAGGGTGAAAAACTGTTTTTT.

As concerns this clonotype: The missing conserved phenylalanine or tryptophan at the end of this CDR3 makes a read error likely. This chain links TRBV7-2 with TRBJ2-7, with TRBD1 matching over 7 bases. CDR3 length equals 14 residues. Germline V gives CDR1 SGHTA, CDR2 FQGNSA. V lost 7 bases, J lost 0 bases, and 6 bases stayed unmatched. The CDR3 region has the DNA TGTGCCAGCACCCGGTACAGGGGCTCCTACGAGCAGTACCTC. Its protein product is CASTRYRGSYEQYL.

This clonotype was counted a single time. V is TRBV4-3 and J is TRBJ1-1; D is ambiguous. Germline values: CDR1 LGHNA, CDR2 YSLEER. The CDR3 extends over 13 amino acids. V was pared by 4 bases and J by 3 bases, with 9 bases between. CDR3 DNA sequence: TGCGCCAGCAGCCGCCCACCTTACACTGAAGCTTTCTTT. Protein product: CASSRPPYTEAFF.

This clonotype has more than one count but fewer than ten. The chain uses TRBV5-1 and TRBJ2-1; the D gene is possibly TRBD1 (6 bases). Trimming took off 4 bases at V and 6 bases at J, with 14 bases between the two ends. The CDR3 is made up of 14 amino acids. Germline V gene lookup returns CDR1 SGHRS and CDR2 YFSETQ. The CDR3 region has the DNA TGCGCCAGCAGCATAGGACAGAATTTCAATGAGCAGTTCTTC. Translation: CASSIGQNFNEQFF. The whole variable domain, filled in from reference TRBV5-1 and TRBJ2-1, reads KAGVTQTPRYLIKTRGQQVTLSCSPISGHRSVSWYQQTPGQGLQFLFEYFSETQRNKGNFPGRFSGRQFSNSRSEMNVSTLELGDSALYLCASSIGQNFNEQFFGPGTRLTVL.

This clonotype has more than one count but fewer than ten. The gene calls are TRBV5-1 and TRBJ1-4; D unresolved. Germline V gene lookup returns CDR1 SGHRS and CDR2 YFSETQ. This CDR3 spans 16 amino acids. V was shortened by 0 bases and J by 5 bases, with 14 bases between the two germline ends. CDR3 region: CASSLVSVLENEKLFF. The CDR3 coding sequence is TGCGCCAGCAGCTTGGTGTCAGTTTTAGAGAATGAAAAACTGTTTTTT.

This chain joins TRBV28 and TRBJ2-7, with 7 bases matching TRBD2. Germline-derived CDR1 and CDR2 are MDHEN and SYDVKM. J was trimmed by 2 bases and V by 6 bases; bases with no gene match: 7. This CDR3 region has 14 residues. CDR3 in amino acids: CASRGGSLAYEQYF. CDR3 in DNA: TGTGCCAGCAGGGGAGGGAGTCTCGCCTACGAGCAGTACTTC.

V gene TRBV10-3 combines with J gene TRBJ2-5, with 8 nucleotides matching TRBD2. This CDR3 is 13 amino acids long. The V gene end was trimmed by 8 bases and the J gene end by 11 bases; junction bases not matched to a gene: 13. CDR1 and CDR2 from the germline V gene are ENHRY and SYGVKD. CDR3 sequence (DNA): TGTGCCATCCCGGGGGGGCCTCTTGGTGAGCAGTACTTC. As protein: CAIPGGPLGEQYF.

With regard to this clonotype: A much bigger clone sits one base away, suggesting this may be a read error. The chain recombines TRBV29-1 with TRBJ2-5; 9 bases align to TRBD1. Germline V gene sequence: CDR1 SQVTM, CDR2 ANQGSEA. The CDR3 has 15 amino acids. V lost 2 bases and J lost 2; bases outside the gene matches: 6. The CDR3 DNA is TGCAGCGTTGAATTTAGACAGGGGGTTCAAGAGACCCAGTACTTC. As protein: CSVEFRQGVQETQYF.

J is TRBJ2-1 and V is TRBV7-2; D is perhaps TRBD2 (5 bases). The V end was cut by 0 bases, the J end by 5 bases, with 14 bases between. The CDR3 spans 16 residues. Germline V lookup: CDR1 SGHTA, CDR2 FQGNSA. The CDR3 DNA reads as TGTGCCAGCAGCTTAGCGACCCGGGGAAGGAACAATGAGCAGTTCTTC. It is translated as CASSLATRGRNNEQFF.

V is TRBV20-1 and J is TRBJ2-7; D unresolved. Trimming took off 4 bases at V and 2 bases at J, with 21 bases between the two ends. This CDR3 has 16 residues. Germline-derived CDR1 and CDR2 are DFQATT and SNEGSKA (reference sequence). The CDR3 DNA reads as TGCAGTGCTATGCCACAGACCCCAACCTCCCCCTACGAGCAGTACTTC. This translates into CSAMPQTPTSPYEQYF.

The J gene is TRBJ2-7, the V gene TRBV21-1; TRBD2, the table's D call, was not compared with the DNA. TRBV21-1 constitutes a pseudogene. The CDR3 is 21 amino acids. CDR3 in amino acids: CASLDRSSPMGVVESHYEQYF. CDR3 nucleotide sequence: TGTGCCAGCTTGGACCGAAGTAGTCCGATGGGGGTTGTAGAGTCCCACTACGAGCAGTACTTC.

V gene TRBV24-1 combines with J gene TRBJ2-2; perhaps TRBD1 as D (5 bases). V lost 9 bases and J 1 base, leaving 8 bases between the germline ends. This CDR3 is built from 13 residues. CDR1 is KGHDR, CDR2 SFDVKD, per germline. This chain's CDR3 is CATGHGNTGELFF. As DNA, the CDR3 is TGTGCCACCGGACACGGGAACACCGGGGAGCTGTTTTTT.

This rearrangement joins TRBV29-1 to TRBJ1-2; possibly TRBD1 for D (6 bases). CDR1 and CDR2 (germline): SQVTM, ANQGSEA. The CDR3 consists of 12 residues. The V end lost 4 bases, the J end lost 3 bases, and 9 bases lay between the germline ends. The CDR3 sequence: CSVARGDYGYTF. The CDR3 DNA follows: TGCAGCGTTGCCAGGGGAGACTATGGCTACACCTTC.

This chain joins TRBV7-2 and TRBJ2-4; D remains ambiguous. CDR3 size: 13 residues. Trimming took off 0 bases at V and 5 bases at J, with 5 bases between the two ends. Germline-derived CDR1 and CDR2 are SGHTA and FQGNSA. The CDR3 DNA sequence: TGTGCCAGCAGCTTAGCAGGGCAAAACATTCAGTACTTC. It specifies CASSLAGQNIQYF.

The CDR3 spells CSARADSLGEQFF. CDR3 bases: TGCAGTGCTAGAGCAGACTCCCTCGGGGAGCAGTTCTTC. The V call is TRBV20-1, the J call TRBJ2-1; D is ambiguous. The CDR3 has 13 residues. Per germline, CDR1 DFQATT and CDR2 SNEGSKA (reference sequence). V was shortened by 1 base and J by 10 bases, with 14 bases between the two germline ends.